The clone carrying this T cell receptor beta chain appeared many times. The antigen remains unidentified. This CDR3 contains 16 residues. Germline values: CDR1 MDHEN, CDR2 SYDVKM. V was pared by 6 bases and J by 3 bases, with 13 bases of the junction left unmatched. These data originate in a study of naive and memory T cell subsets. Study results and limitations: From naive to CM, EM and EMRA, diversity decreased and Gini increased.

Two oligonucleotides, mixed equimolar, formed the beta constant-region primer covering TRBC1 and TRBC2. Ligated cDNA was amplified by four rounds of PCR with nested alpha and beta constant-region primers and SP2. TCRdb ran MiXCR on the UMI-ligation and nested PCR reads and lists one entry per CDR3 protein. The repertoire has roughly 4,600 distinct CDR3 sequences, 4% to 6% of them found once; the top ten carry 20% to 30%. CMV status came from CD4+ IFNgamma after overnight CMV lysate stimulation. After CD4 positive bead selection, the CD4-negative fraction gave CD8 T cells. Cells stained for CD3, CD4, CD8, CD45RA and CD27 were sorted into four subsets.

This sequence joins TRBV28 and TRBJ2-7; 8 nucleotides agree with TRBD2. The source material was effector memory CD8+ T cells from blood. The subset: effector memory, CD45RA- CD27-. This TCR derives from a human donor in good health. CDR3 nucleotides: TGTGCCAGCAGGGTGGCGGTGGCGGGAGGCCTCTACGAGCAGTACTTC. Translating it yields CASRVAVAGGLYEQYF.